The 24 T cell receptor beta chains below come from one sample, sequenced in a study of beta chain features in type 1 diabetes. Of the isolated RNA, all was reverse transcribed, and so the sequenced material was expressed TCRB transcripts. Generated by immunoSEQ multiplex PCR, the TCRdb table keeps only in-frame clones and is missing some. The repertoire holds about 360,000 clones, over 10% seen once, with approximately 0.015% in the top ten. The source material was naive CD4+ T cells from blood. These receptors were taken from a man aged 18 to 30 in good health.

The sample holds a few counts of this clone. The chain joins TRBV7-3 to TRBJ2-1, with 10 bases identical to TRBD2. Unmatched junction bases numbered 2, after V lost 5 bases and J lost 4 bases. The germline gives CDR1 SGHTA, CDR2 FQGTGA. The CDR3 consists of 14 residues. CDR3 nucleotide sequence: TGTGCCAGCAGCAATAGCGGGGGGTACAATGAGCAGTTCTTC. It specifies CASSNSGGYNEQFF. Full variable domain (remainder filled in from reference TRBV7-3 and TRBJ2-1): GAGVSQTPSNKVTEKGKYVELRCDPISGHTALYWYRQSLGQGPEFLIYFQGTGAADDSGLPNDRFFAVRPEGSVSTLKIQRTERGDSAVYLCASSNSGGYNEQFFGPGTRLTVL.

This clone was detected only a few times. The rearrangement joins TRBV11-3 to TRBJ2-3; a weak D match, TRBD2 (5 bases). The CDR3 spans 12 residues. Germline CDR1 reads SGHNT; CDR2 reads YENEEA. V was trimmed by 5 bases and J by 8 bases, leaving 11 bases between them. The CDR3 DNA sequence: TGTGCCAGCAGCGACCTGAGGGTTACGCAGTATTTT. Its protein product is CASSDLRVTQYF.

About this clone itself: This CDR3 is also generated by other DNA sequences in the sample. The rearrangement uses TRBV15 and TRBJ2-5; TRBD1 agrees at 8 bases. The trim removed 0 bases at V and 5 bases at J, leaving 2 bases unmatched. The CDR3 spans 14 residues. The germline V gene encodes CDR1 LNHNV and CDR2 YYDKDF (reference sequence). For the CDR3, the DNA is TGTGCCACCAGCAGAGACAGGGGGCGGGAGACCCAGTACTTC. Translation: CATSRDRGRETQYF.

V and J are TRBV9 and TRBJ2-5, with TRBD1 matching 7 bases. In germline, CDR1 is SGDLS, CDR2 YYNGEE. With 3 bases clipped from V and 3 bases from J, the junction kept 5 bases outside the gene matches. The CDR3 runs to 14 residues. The chain's CDR3 is CASSEGAGKETQYF. The DNA for the CDR3 is TGTGCCAGCAGCGAGGGGGCAGGGAAAGAGACCCAGTACTTC.

This clone was counted between two and nine times. V is TRBV5-1 and J is TRBJ1-2, with 7 bases lining up with TRBD1. Germline lookup yields CDR1 SGHRS and CDR2 YFSETQ. The CDR3 covers 14 residues. The J segment lost 4 bases and the V segment lost 6 bases, leaving 9 bases of the junction unmatched. In DNA, the CDR3 is TGCGCCAGCAAAGACGACAGGGTGGGCTATGGCTACACCTTC. Its translation: CASKDDRVGYGYTF.

There are a few counts of this clone. The chain carries TRBV28 and TRBJ2-1, with 8 bases fitting TRBD2. The CDR3 spans 13 residues. Looked up from germline, CDR1 is MDHEN and CDR2 is SYDVKM. The trim removed 8 bases at V and 4 bases at J, leaving 4 bases unmatched. CDR3 DNA: TGTGCCAGCCGGGGGGGACCGTACAATGAGCAGTTCTTC. Protein sequence: CASRGGPYNEQFF.

The table lists this clone with a few counts. The chain is built from TRBV7-2 and TRBJ2-7, with a weak D call TRBD2 (5 bases). V lost 0 bases, J lost 6 bases, and 12 bases lay in between. The length of the CDR3 is 14 residues. In germline, CDR1 is SGHTA, CDR2 FQGNSA. The CDR3 region is CASSLALIGLEQYF. The DNA of the CDR3 is TGTGCCAGCAGCTTAGCCCTGATCGGACTCGAGCAGTACTTC.

The V gene is TRBV7-9, the J gene TRBJ2-7; no clear D. The CDR3 has 15 residues. Germline V gives CDR1 SEHNR, CDR2 FQNEAQ (reference sequence). V was trimmed by 1 base and J by 5 bases, leaving 15 bases between them. The CDR3 loop reads CASSLVPGLIHEQYF. The CDR3 bases are TGTGCCAGCAGCTTAGTCCCTGGGCTGATTCACGAGCAGTACTTC. Looking up the rest from reference TRBV7-9 and TRBJ2-7 gives the full variable domain: DTGVSQNPRHKITKRGQNVTFRCDPISEHNRLYWYRQTLGQGPEFLTYFQNEAQLEKSRLLSDRFSAERPKGSFSTLEIQRTEQGDSAMYLCASSLVPGLIHEQYFGPGTRLTVT.

This clone has more than one count but fewer than ten. The genes are TRBV9 and TRBJ1-3, with 9 bases identical to TRBD1. CDR3 length equals 17 residues. CDR1 is SGDLS, CDR2 YYNGEE, per germline. The junction had 4 bases not matched to a gene; V was cut back by 0 bases and J by 0 bases. The CDR3 region has the DNA TGTGCCAGCAGCGTAGCACAGGGGGCTAGCTCTGGAAACACCATATATTTT. Its protein product is CASSVAQGASSGNTIYF.

This chain links TRBV6-1 with TRBJ1-2; 7 positions match TRBD1. This CDR3 has 14 residues. CDR1 is MNHNS and CDR2 is SASEGT in the germline V gene. The ends lost 6 bases at V and 3 bases at J; junction bases unmatched: 7. The CDR3 is CASRQTGYDYGYTF. The CDR3 DNA sequence: TGTGCCAGCAGGCAGACAGGGTACGACTATGGCTACACCTTC.

V gene TRBV27 combines with J gene TRBJ1-5; D call uncertain. Deletions cut 4 bases from V and 4 bases from J, with 14 bases between. Germline CDR1 is MNHEY and CDR2 is SMNVEV (reference sequence). CDR3 length: 15 residues. The CDR3 nucleotides read TGTGCCAGCAGTTACCACCCTGGCAGTAATCAGCCCCAGCATTTT. The encoded protein is CASSYHPGSNQPQHF.

This clone was seen only a few times. The J gene is TRBJ1-6, the V gene TRBV7-2, with 7 bases that match TRBD1. The CDR3 sequence is 16 residues long. V trimming: 5 bases; J trimming: 7 bases; junction bases outside the gene matches: 11. Germline V CDR1 and CDR2: SGHTA, FQGNSA. The chain's CDR3 is CASSLRQGMVNSPLHF. CDR3 nucleotide sequence: TGTGCCAGCAGCCTACGACAGGGAATGGTCAATTCACCCCTCCACTTT.

V and J are TRBV19 and TRBJ2-3; no firm D call. Germline loops: CDR1 LNHDA, CDR2 SQIVND (reference sequence). Trimming pared 0 bases from V and 1 base from J, leaving 8 bases between. The CDR3 has 15 residues. CDR3 DNA: TGTGCCAGTAGTATAGAAGGCCGGGGCACAGATACGCAGTATTTT. It is translated as CASSIEGRGTDTQYF.

This clone was found a few times. The CDR3 sequence: CASSPRGLDSTDTQYF. For the CDR3, the DNA is TGTGCCAGCAGCCCCAGAGGGCTGGATAGCACAGATACGCAGTATTTT. The rearrangement links TRBV7-3 to TRBJ2-3; weak D call: TRBD2 (5 bases). The length of the CDR3 is 16 residues. Trimming pared 5 bases from V and 0 bases from J, leaving 15 bases between. CDR1 SGHTA and CDR2 FQGTGA come from the germline V gene. Filled out from reference TRBV7-3 and TRBJ2-3, the complete variable domain reads GAGVSQTPSNKVTEKGKYVELRCDPISGHTALYWYRQSLGQGPEFLIYFQGTGAADDSGLPNDRFFAVRPEGSVSTLKIQRTERGDSAVYLCASSPRGLDSTDTQYFGPGTRLTVL.

This chain joins TRBV9 and TRBJ2-1; 10 bases line up with TRBD2. Germline assignment: CDR1 SGDLS and CDR2 YYNGEE. V lost 4 bases, J lost 9 bases, and 7 bases stayed unmatched. This CDR3 is 14 amino acids long. The CDR3 loop reads CASSMSGGASEQFF. The CDR3 DNA reads TGTGCCAGCAGCATGAGCGGGGGGGCCAGTGAGCAGTTCTTC.

This clone appeared a few times. The rearrangement links TRBV29-1 to TRBJ1-2, with D possibly TRBD1 on 5 matching bases. Trimming left V 4 bases short and J 5 bases short, with 17 bases between. There are 14 residues in the CDR3. Germline assignment: CDR1 SQVTM and CDR2 ANQGSEA. Here the CDR3 DNA reads TGCAGCGTTGCCTCAACACGACAGACATATGGCTACACCTTC. Translation gives CSVASTRQTYGYTF.

This chain connects TRBV29-1 to TRBJ2-7; TRBD1 might be the D (5 bases). The CDR3 is 11 amino acids. The V gene's germline CDR1 is SQVTM and CDR2 ANQGSEA. V was pared by 7 bases and J by 3 bases, with 10 bases between. CDR3 sequence: CSAGYVYEQYF. DNA for the CDR3: TGCAGCGCAGGGTACGTCTACGAGCAGTACTTC.

This clone showed up just once. CDR3 loop: CASSRRDSNQPQHF. In nucleotides, the CDR3 is TGTGCCAGTTCGAGGCGGGATAGCAATCAGCCCCAGCATTTT. The gene calls are TRBV19 and TRBJ1-5; D remains ambiguous. The CDR3 has 14 amino acids. The germline gives CDR1 LNHDA, CDR2 SQIVND (reference sequence). V shed 8 bases and J shed 0 bases, with 11 bases lying between them. The whole variable domain, remainder taken from reference TRBV19 and TRBJ1-5, is DGGITQSPKYLFRKEGQNVTLSCEQNLNHDAMYWYRQDPGQGLRLIYYSQIVNDFQKGDIAEGYSVSREKKESFPLTVTSAQKNPTAFYLCASSRRDSNQPQHFGDGTRLSIL.

This clone came up a few times. This chain's CDR3 is CASSSGGRTEAFF. CDR3 DNA sequence: TGCGCCAGCAGCTCGGGGGGGAGGACTGAAGCTTTCTTT. V usage is TRBV5-1 and J usage is TRBJ1-1, with D perhaps matching TRBD1 (5 bases). The CDR3 is 13 amino acids. Germline assignment: CDR1 SGHRS and CDR2 YFSETQ. V was shortened by 3 bases and J by 5 bases, with 11 bases between the two germline ends.

The chain employs TRBV7-9 and TRBJ1-3, with 9 bases identical to TRBD1. J gave up 4 bases and V 2 bases, and 6 bases lay outside the gene matches. The CDR3 covers 16 residues. The germline CDR1 and CDR2 sequences are SEHNR and FQNEAQ (reference sequence). CDR3 residues: CASSLINRGLGNTIYF. For the CDR3, the DNA is TGTGCCAGCAGCTTAATCAACAGGGGGCTCGGAAACACCATATATTTT.

The genes are TRBV29-1 and TRBJ1-2; 7 nucleotides agree with TRBD1. The CDR3 has 13 residues. Trimming cost V 5 bases and J 7 bases; bases outside gene matches: 10. Germline CDR1 SQVTM, CDR2 ANQGSEA. CDR3 amino acids: CSVLTEGGSGYTF. The CDR3 bases are TGCAGCGTTCTCACAGAAGGGGGCTCTGGCTACACCTTC.

V is TRBV7-8 and J is TRBJ2-2; TRBD2 aligns across 7 bases. In germline, CDR1 is SGHVS, CDR2 FQNEAQ. V shed 8 bases and J 2 bases; nucleotides not matched to a gene: 8. CDR3 length: 15 amino acids. The CDR3 DNA reads as TGTGCCAGCTCGGGGCCTAGCGGTAACACCGGGGAGCTGTTTTTT. It encodes CASSGPSGNTGELFF.

This clone was observed a handful of times. The chain employs TRBV7-2 and TRBJ1-2; 9 positions agree with TRBD1. Unmatched junction bases numbered 6, after V lost 2 bases and J lost 8 bases. The CDR3 has 14 residues. Germline CDR1 reads SGHTA; CDR2 reads FQGNSA. The CDR3 sequence is CASSLSQGAGGYTF. The CDR3 DNA follows: TGTGCCAGCAGCTTATCACAGGGGGCAGGGGGCTACACCTTC.

The chain is built from TRBV30 and TRBJ1-1, with D hard to call. V lost 4 bases and J lost 2, with 11 bases in between. The V gene's germline CDR1 is GTSNPN and CDR2 SVGIG (reference sequence). This CDR3 has 13 residues. The CDR3 reads CAWNPLPNTEAFF. The CDR3 DNA is TGTGCCTGGAACCCACTGCCTAACACTGAAGCTTTCTTT.